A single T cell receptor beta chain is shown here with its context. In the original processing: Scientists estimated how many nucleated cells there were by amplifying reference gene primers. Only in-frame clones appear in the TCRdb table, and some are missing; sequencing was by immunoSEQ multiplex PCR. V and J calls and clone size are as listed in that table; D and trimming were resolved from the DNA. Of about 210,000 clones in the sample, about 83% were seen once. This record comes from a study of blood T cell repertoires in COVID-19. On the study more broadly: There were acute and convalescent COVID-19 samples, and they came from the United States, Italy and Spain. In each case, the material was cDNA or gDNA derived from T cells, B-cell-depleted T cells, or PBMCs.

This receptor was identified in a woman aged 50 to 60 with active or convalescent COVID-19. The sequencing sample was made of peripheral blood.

CDR3 coding DNA: TGTGCCAGTAGGACAGGGGACAAAAACTATGGCTACACCTTC. Its protein product is CASRTGDKNYGYTF. The V gene is TRBV19, the J gene TRBJ1-2; 8 bases line up with TRBD1. The CDR3 totals 14 residues. With 6 bases clipped from V and 2 bases from J, the junction kept 5 bases outside the gene matches. The germline V gene has CDR1 LNHDA and CDR2 SQIVND (reference sequence).